The present T cell receptor (beta chain) was sequenced within a study of blood T cell repertoires in COVID-19. Study as a whole: Sites in the United States, Italy and Spain provided acute and convalescent COVID-19 samples. Sources were T cells, B-cell-depleted T cells, or PBMCs; the material itself was cDNA or gDNA.

Authors' analysis steps: Amplification of reference gene primers provided the estimated nucleated cell counts. Clones were sequenced by immunoSEQ multiplex PCR, and TCRdb holds only the in-frame ones, with some missing. The V and J calls and clone size are taken from that table; D and trimming were inferred from the DNA. The repertoire has fewer than 400,000 clones, 85% of them found once; the top ten carry more than 3%. Per the germline V gene, CDR1 is MNHEY and CDR2 is SVGAGI. This CDR3 spans 13 amino acids. The V and J ends lost 1 base and 6 bases respectively, with 9 bases between them. Sequencing was done on a sample of peripheral blood. The chain couples TRBV6-5 to TRBJ1-2, with D perhaps matching TRBD1 (6 bases). This sequence originates from a young woman with acute or convalescent COVID-19. In nucleotides, the CDR3 is TGTGCCAGCAGTTACTGGACAGAAGATGGCTACACCTTC. Its protein product is CASSYWTEDGYTF.